The following is a TCR beta chain sequence with its context. This clonotype was picked up a small number of times. Its recognized antigen is unknown. Base qualities are missing; no much larger clone stands one base away. These data are taken from a study of Graves' ophthalmopathy and Graves' hyperthyroidism listed by TCRdb under 2018. General notes on the study: Peripheral blood was collected at initial diagnosis, before any treatment. In total, around 140 blood samples were TCR-sequenced: roughly 45 ophthalmopathy, under 80 hyperthyroidism and about 17 hyperthyroidism-to-ophthalmopathy patients. The study used signatures of the TCR beta repertoire to tell Graves' ophthalmopathy apart from Graves' hyperthyroidism and to predict which patients would progress to ophthalmopathy. Following sample collection, hyperthyroidism patients were given methimazole at a starting dose of 30 mg daily, and ophthalmopathy patients were given high-dose intravenous methylprednisolone. For training and testing, the 80 to 100 patients in the discovery cohort were randomly divided in a 7:3 ratio. To explore V-J signatures that separate ophthalmopathy from hyperthyroidism, a discovery set of approximately 100 patients was enrolled, consisting of 43 with ophthalmopathy and 55 to 65 with stable hyperthyroidism. An independent validation cohort comprised some 19 hyperthyroidism patients and 15 to 17 patients who later progressed from hyperthyroidism to ophthalmopathy. In about 6 hyperthyroidism patients, T-cell repertoires of thyroid tissue and blood were compared.

General conclusions and limits of the study: In validation, the model predicted ophthalmopathy progression with about 71% sensitivity and 72.22% specificity; around twelve predicted patients were CT-confirmed with GO in a median of approximately six months. Most expanded thyroid clonotypes with a frequency above 0.001 also appeared in blood, which suggests that blood repertoires may reflect the immune response in the thyroid. Sample size was not statistically predetermined, and group allocation was not concealed from the investigators. The 13-signature model separated ophthalmopathy from stable hyperthyroidism with around 90% sensitivity and 81.08% specificity in cross-validation, and 80%/75% in the test set.

TCR beta CDR3 regions were amplified from RNA transcripts for repertoire sequencing. A first-round RT-PCR used HTBI primers with the Qiagen OneStep RT-PCR kit, followed by a second-round multiplex PCR, size selection and purification. Libraries were sequenced paired-end with 100 bp reads on an Illumina HiSeq2000. As for how the authors treated the data: Reads were processed with SOAPnuke, discarding reads with adapters, uncalled bases, mean Phred below 15, or no exact constant-primer or identifier match. COPE v1.2.5 was used to merge high-quality paired reads. Unique nucleotide sequences were defined as clonotypes and aligned to IMGT TRB V, D and J references using MiTCR v1.1. Analysis was restricted to V-J combinations with a frequency above 0.0001, which covered approximately 99% of repertoires. For each V-J combination, a TCR clonal expansion and chaos score was defined as the ratio of F50 clonal expansion to chaos observed in the TCRdist matrix. Welch's t-statistics and random forest were used to reduce features to about a dozen V-J combinations, which were fed into a naive Bayes classifier. The Morisita-Horn index was used to measure how similar the thyroid and blood repertoires were. TCRdb reprocessing: public reads trimmed at Q25 with fastp, clones called with MiXCR, in-frame beta chains kept. Rows with one shared CDR3 protein collapse into an entry with the most common genes and DNA. What appears here as the V and J calls and clone size reflects TCRdb's work, not the paper's. The sample table lists about 380,000 distinct CDR3 sequences, 15% of them with a count of one. Approximately 7% of the sample is taken by the ten largest.

A patient counted as having stable hyperthyroidism if there was no progression to ophthalmopathy within 18 months of follow-up. Hyperthyroidism patients were newly diagnosed, with disease duration under 2 months, and aged 18 to 65 years. Patients were excluded if they had other autoimmune diseases, uncontrolled infections, pregnancy or lactation. Clinical symptoms, serum thyroxine, TRAb, thyroid ultrasound and orbital computed tomography were used for diagnosis. PBMCs were isolated from 8 to 10 ml of fresh peripheral blood by Ficoll-Paque density gradient centrifugation. Total RNA was extracted with Trizol reagent and quality-checked on an Agilent 2100 Bioanalyzer. The specimen sequenced was peripheral blood. This sequence was found in a young woman with stable Graves' hyperthyroidism. Donor details come from another sample of the same person, matched by shared clones.

The sequence in DNA is TGCGCCAGCAGCCAGGACACTTGGGGCTACACCTTC. Its translation is CASSQDTWGYTF. The chain employs TRBV4-1 and TRBJ1-2; the D gene is perhaps TRBD1, from 5 matching bases. CDR1 and CDR2 are drawn from the germline V gene: MGHRA, YSYEKL. The CDR3 sequence holds 12 residues, the cysteine and phenylalanine included. Only the CDR3 DNA is retained, 36 bases long and in frame from the first base. The trim is 3 bases for V and 8 bases for J, with a gap of 10 bases between the germline ends.